This TCR beta chain was obtained from a study of cytotoxic CD8 clonotypes in ibrutinib-treated CLL. Profiling relied on immunoSEQ multiplex PCR, and the TCRdb table lists in-frame clones only, not all of them. The data contain tens of thousands of clones, 45% to 60% of them seen just once; the ten biggest clones take up approximately 14%. CDR3 length: 16 residues. V lost 4 bases to trimming and J lost 4 bases; unmatched junction nucleotides: 12. From germline, CDR1 is SGHTA and CDR2 FQGNSA. J is TRBJ2-7 and V is TRBV7-2, with 8 positions matching TRBD2. Here the sequenced sample was PBMCs, taken after 12 months of ibrutinib treatment. The receptor comes from a human donor with chronic lymphocytic leukemia. As DNA, the CDR3 is TGTGCCAGCAGCTCACCCCACGGAGCGGGGGTTTACGAGCAGTACGTC. Translated, it gives CASSSPHGAGVYEQYV.